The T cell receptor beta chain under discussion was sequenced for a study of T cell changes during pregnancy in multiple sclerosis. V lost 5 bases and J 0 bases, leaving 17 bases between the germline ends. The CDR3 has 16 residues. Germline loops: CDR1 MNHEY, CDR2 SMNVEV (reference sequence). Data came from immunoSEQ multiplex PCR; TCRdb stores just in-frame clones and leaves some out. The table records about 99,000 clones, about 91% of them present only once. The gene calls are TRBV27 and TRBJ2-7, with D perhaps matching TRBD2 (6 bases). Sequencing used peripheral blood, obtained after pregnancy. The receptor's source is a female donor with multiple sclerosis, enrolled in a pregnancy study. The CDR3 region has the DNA TGTGCCAGCAGTCCCGCCGGGACTCCGAGCTCCTACGAGCAGTACTTC. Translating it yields CASSPAGTPSSYEQYF.